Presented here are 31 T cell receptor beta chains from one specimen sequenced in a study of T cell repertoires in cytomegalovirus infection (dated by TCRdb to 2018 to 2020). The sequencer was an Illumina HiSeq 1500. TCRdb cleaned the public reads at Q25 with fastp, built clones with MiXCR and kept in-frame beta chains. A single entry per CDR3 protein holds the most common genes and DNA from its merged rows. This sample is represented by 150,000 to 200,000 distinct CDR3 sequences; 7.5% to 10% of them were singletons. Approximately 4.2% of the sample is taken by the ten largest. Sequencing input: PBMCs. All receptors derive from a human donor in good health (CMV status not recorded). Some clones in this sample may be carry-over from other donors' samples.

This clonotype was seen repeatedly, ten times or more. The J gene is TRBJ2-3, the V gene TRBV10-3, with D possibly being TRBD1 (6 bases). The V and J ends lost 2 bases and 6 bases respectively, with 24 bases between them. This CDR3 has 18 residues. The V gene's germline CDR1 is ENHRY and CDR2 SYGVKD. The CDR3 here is CAISELKGGTDRVDTQYF. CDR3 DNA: TGTGCCATCAGTGAGCTGAAAGGGGGTACCGACCGTGTGGATACGCAGTATTTT.

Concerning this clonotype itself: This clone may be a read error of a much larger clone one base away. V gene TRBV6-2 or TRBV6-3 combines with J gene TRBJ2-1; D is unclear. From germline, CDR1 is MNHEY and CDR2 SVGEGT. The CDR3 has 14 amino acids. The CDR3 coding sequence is TGTACCAGCAGTTACGCCAGTCGGTACAATGAGCAGTTCTTC. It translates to CTSSYASRYNEQFF.

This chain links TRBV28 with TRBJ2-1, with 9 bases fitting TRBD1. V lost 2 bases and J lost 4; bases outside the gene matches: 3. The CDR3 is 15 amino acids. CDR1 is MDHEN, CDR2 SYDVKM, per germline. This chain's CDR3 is CASSLRDRAYNEQFF. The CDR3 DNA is TGTGCCAGCAGTTTACGGGACAGGGCGTACAATGAGCAGTTCTTC.

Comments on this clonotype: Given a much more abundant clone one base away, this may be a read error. The CDR3: CASSFTQFTPLYGYTF. CDR3 DNA: TGTGCCAGCAGTTTCACCCAATTTACCCCACTCTATGGCTACACCTTC. The chain uses TRBV28 and TRBJ1-2; no clear D gene. In germline, CDR1 is MDHEN, CDR2 SYDVKM. The CDR3 loop spans 16 amino acids. Deletions cut 3 bases from V and 4 bases from J, with 18 bases between.

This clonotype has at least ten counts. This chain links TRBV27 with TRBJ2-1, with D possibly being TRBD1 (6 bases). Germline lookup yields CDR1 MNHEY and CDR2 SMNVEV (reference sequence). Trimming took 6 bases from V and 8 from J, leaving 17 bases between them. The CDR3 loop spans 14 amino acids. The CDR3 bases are TGTGCCAGCAGACCTGAAACAGGGCTCGATGAGCAGTTCTTC. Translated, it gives CASRPETGLDEQFF.

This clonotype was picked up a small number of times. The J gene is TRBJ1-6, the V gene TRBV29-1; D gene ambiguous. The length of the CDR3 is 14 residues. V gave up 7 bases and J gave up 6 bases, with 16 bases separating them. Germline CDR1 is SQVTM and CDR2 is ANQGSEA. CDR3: CSADLGGSNSPLHF. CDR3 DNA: TGCAGCGCCGATCTGGGAGGGAGTAATTCACCCCTCCACTTT. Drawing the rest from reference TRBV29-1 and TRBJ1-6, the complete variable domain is SAVISQKPSRDICQRGTSLTIQCQVDSQVTMMFWYRQQPGQSLTLIATANQGSEATYESGFVIDKFPISRPNLTFSTLTVSNMSPEDSSIYLCSADLGGSNSPLHFGNGTRLTVT.

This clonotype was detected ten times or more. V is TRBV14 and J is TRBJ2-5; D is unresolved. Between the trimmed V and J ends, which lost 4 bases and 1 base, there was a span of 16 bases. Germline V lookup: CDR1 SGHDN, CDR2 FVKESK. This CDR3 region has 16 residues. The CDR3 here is CASSLPRGRVQETQYF. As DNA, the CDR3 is TGTGCCAGCAGCCTCCCCAGAGGAAGGGTCCAAGAGACCCAGTACTTC.

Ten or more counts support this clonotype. CDR3 sequence reads: CASRAGTGGTYEQYF. In DNA, the CDR3 is TGTGCCAGCAGGGCCGGGACAGGGGGTACCTACGAGCAGTACTTC. The chain combines TRBV6-6 with TRBJ2-7; 11 nucleotides agree with TRBD1. The CDR3 is 15 residues long. The V and J ends lost 6 bases and 2 bases, in that order; junction bases with no gene match: 6. Germline V gene data show CDR1 as MNHNY and CDR2 as SVGAGI (reference sequence).

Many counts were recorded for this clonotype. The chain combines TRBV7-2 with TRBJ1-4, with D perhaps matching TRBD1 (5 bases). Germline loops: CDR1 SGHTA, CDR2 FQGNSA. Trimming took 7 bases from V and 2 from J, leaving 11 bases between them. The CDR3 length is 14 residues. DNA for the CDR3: TGTGCCAGCAATTACGGGGGGACTAATGAAAAACTGTTTTTT. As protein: CASNYGGTNEKLFF.

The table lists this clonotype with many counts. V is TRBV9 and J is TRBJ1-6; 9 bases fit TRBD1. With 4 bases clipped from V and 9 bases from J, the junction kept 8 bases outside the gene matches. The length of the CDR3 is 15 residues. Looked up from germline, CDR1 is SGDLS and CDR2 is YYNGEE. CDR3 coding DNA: TGTGCCAGCAGCTCCACAGGGGGCCGCAGTTCACCCCTCCACTTT. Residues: CASSSTGGRSSPLHF.

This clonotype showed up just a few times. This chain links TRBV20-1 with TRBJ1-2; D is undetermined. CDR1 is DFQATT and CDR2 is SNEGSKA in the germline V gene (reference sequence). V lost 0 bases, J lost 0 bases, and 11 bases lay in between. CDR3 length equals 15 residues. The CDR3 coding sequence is TGCAGTGCTAGAGATATCGAGGCCCCTAACTATGGCTACACCTTC. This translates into CSARDIEAPNYGYTF.

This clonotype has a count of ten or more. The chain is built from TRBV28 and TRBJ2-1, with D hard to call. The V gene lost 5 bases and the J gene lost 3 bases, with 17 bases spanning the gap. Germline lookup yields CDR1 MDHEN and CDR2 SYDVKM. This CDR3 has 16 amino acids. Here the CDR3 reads CASSPRSSGLYNEQFF. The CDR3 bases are TGTGCCAGCAGTCCCCGTAGTAGTGGCCTCTACAATGAGCAGTTCTTC.

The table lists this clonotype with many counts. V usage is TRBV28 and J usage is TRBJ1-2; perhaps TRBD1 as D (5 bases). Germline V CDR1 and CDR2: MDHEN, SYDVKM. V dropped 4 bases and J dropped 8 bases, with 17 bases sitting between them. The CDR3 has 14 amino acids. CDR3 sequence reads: CASSSGTGDGGYTF. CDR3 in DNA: TGTGCCAGCAGTTCCGGGACCGGGGACGGGGGCTACACCTTC.

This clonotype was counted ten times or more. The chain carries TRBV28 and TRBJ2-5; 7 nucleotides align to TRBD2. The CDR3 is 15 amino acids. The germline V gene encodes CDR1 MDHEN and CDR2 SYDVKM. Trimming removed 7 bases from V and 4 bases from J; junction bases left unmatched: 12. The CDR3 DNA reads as TGTGCCAGCACCTCAGGCCGAGTAGCGGGAGAGACCCAGTACTTC. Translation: CASTSGRVAGETQYF.

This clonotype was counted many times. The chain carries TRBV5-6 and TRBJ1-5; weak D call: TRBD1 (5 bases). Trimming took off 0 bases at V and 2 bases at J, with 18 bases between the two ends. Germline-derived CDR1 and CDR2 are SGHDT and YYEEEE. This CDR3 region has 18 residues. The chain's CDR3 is CASSLGPSTPGGNQPQHF. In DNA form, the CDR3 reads TGTGCCAGCAGCTTGGGACCGTCCACCCCGGGGGGCAATCAGCCCCAGCATTTT.

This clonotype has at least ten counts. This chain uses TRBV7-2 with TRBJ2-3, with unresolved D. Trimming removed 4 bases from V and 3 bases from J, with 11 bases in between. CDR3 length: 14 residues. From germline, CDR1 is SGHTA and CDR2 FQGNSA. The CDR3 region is CASSSQASTDTQYF. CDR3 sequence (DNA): TGTGCCAGCAGCTCCCAAGCGTCAACAGATACGCAGTATTTT.

The CDR3 reads CASSPGPPYNQPQHF. Written as DNA, the CDR3 is TGTGCCAGTAGTCCGGGACCCCCCTACAATCAGCCCCAGCATTTT. V gene TRBV19 combines with J gene TRBJ1-5, with a possible D match to TRBD1 (5 bases). This CDR3 contains 15 residues. Trimming shortened V by 5 bases and J by 3 bases, and 14 bases separated the two germline ends. Germline assignment: CDR1 LNHDA and CDR2 SQIVND (reference sequence).

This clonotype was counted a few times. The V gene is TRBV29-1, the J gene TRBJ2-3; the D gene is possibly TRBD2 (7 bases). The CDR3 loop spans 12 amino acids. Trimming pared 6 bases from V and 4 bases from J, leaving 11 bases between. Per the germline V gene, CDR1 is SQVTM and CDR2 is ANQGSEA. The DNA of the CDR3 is TGCAGCGTGAGGGAGGGGGCAGATACGCAGTATTTT. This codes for CSVREGADTQYF.

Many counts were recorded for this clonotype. CDR3 sequence (DNA): TGTGCCAGCAGTCGTCTGGGGGCGAACACTGAAGCTTTCTTT. It specifies CASSRLGANTEAFF. This chain joins TRBV28 and TRBJ1-1; the D gene is possibly TRBD1 (6 bases). CDR1 MDHEN and CDR2 SYDVKM come from the germline V gene. Trimming removed 5 bases at V and 1 base at J, with 11 bases between. The CDR3 is made up of 14 amino acids.

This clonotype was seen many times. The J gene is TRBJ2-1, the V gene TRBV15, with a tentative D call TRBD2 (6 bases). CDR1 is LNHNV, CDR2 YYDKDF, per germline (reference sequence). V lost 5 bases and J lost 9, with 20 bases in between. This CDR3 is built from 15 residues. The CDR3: CATSPRDSGGGEQFF. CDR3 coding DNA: TGTGCCACCAGCCCCCGGGACTCCGGGGGTGGTGAGCAGTTCTTC.

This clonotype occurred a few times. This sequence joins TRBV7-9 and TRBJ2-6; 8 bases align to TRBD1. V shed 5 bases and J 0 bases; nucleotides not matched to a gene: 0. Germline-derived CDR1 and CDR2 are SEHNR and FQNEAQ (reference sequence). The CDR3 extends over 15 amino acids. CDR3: CASSGQGSGANVLTF. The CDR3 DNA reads TGTGCCAGCAGCGGACAGGGCTCTGGGGCCAACGTCCTGACTTTC.

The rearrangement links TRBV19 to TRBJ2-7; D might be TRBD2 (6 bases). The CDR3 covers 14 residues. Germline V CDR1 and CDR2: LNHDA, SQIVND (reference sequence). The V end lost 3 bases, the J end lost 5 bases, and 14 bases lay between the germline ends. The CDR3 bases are TGTGCCAGTAGTATTGGGACTGGGCGAGACGAGCAGTACTTC. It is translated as CASSIGTGRDEQYF. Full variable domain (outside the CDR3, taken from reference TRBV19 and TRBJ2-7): DGGITQSPKYLFRKEGQNVTLSCEQNLNHDAMYWYRQDPGQGLRLIYYSQIVNDFQKGDIAEGYSVSREKKESFPLTVTSAQKNPTAFYLCASSIGTGRDEQYFGPGTRLTVT.

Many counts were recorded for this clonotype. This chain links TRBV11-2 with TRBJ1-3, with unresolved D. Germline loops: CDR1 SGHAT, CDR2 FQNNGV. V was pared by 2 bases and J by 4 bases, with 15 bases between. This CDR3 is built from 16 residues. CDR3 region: CASSLRAAGHGNTIYF. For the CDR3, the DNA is TGTGCCAGCAGCTTACGAGCCGCCGGGCACGGAAACACCATATATTTT.

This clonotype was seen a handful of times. This chain's CDR3 is CASSLPSPNYGYTF. The CDR3 coding sequence is TGTGCCAGCAGTTTGCCAAGTCCTAACTATGGCTACACCTTC. The V and J genes are TRBV28 and TRBJ1-2; no clear D gene. Germline V gene sequence: CDR1 MDHEN, CDR2 SYDVKM. This CDR3 has 14 residues. Trimming took 3 bases from V and 0 from J, leaving 8 bases between them.

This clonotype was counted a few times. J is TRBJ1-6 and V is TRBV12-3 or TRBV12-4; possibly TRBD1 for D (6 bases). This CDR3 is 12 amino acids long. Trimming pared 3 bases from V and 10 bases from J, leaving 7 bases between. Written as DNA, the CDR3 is TGTGCCAGCAGTTTGCAGGGGTCACCCCTCCACTTT. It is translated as CASSLQGSPLHF.

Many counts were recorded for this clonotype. The CDR3 loop is CASSFWEETQYF. DNA for the CDR3: TGTGCCAGCAGTTTTTGGGAAGAGACCCAGTACTTC. The chain carries TRBV28 and TRBJ2-5, with D unclear. The CDR3 is 12 amino acids. Germline V gene lookup returns CDR1 MDHEN and CDR2 SYDVKM. Between the trimmed V and J ends, which lost 3 bases and 3 bases, there was a span of 5 bases.

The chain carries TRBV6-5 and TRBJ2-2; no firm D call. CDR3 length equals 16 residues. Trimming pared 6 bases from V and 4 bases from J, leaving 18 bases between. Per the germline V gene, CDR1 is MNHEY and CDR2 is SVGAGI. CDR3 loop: CASSQLPGQSTGELFF. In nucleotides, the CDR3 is TGTGCCAGCAGCCAATTACCGGGCCAAAGCACCGGGGAGCTGTTTTTT.

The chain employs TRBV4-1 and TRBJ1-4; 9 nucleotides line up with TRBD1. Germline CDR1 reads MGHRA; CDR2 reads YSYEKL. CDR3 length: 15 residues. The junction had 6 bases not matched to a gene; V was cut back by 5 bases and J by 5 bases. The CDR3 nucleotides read TGCGCCAGCAGCTCCCCGGGACAGGGCAATGAAAAACTGTTTTTT. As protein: CASSSPGQGNEKLFF.

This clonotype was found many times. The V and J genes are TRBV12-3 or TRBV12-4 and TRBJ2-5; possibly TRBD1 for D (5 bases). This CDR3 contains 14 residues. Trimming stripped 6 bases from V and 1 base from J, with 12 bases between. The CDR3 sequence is CASRRRQIQETQYF. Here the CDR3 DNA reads TGTGCCAGCAGACGCCGACAGATCCAAGAGACCCAGTACTTC.

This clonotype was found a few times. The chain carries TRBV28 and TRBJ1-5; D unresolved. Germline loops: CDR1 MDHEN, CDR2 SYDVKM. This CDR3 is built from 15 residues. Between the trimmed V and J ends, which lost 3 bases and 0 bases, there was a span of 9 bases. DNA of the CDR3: TGTGCCAGCAGTTTCACATTTGATAGCAATCAGCCCCAGCATTTT. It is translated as CASSFTFDSNQPQHF.

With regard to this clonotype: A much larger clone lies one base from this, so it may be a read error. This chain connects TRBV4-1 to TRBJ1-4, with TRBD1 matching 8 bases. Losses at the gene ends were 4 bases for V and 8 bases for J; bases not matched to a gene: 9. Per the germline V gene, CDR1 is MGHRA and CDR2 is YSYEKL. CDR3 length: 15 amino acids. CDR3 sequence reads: CASSPSDTGGEKLFF. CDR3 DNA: TGCGCCAGCAGCCCCTCGGATACAGGGGGAGAAAAACTGTTTTTT.